This T cell receptor (beta chain) emerged from a study of T cells in pancreatic ductal adenocarcinoma. The table came from immunoSEQ multiplex PCR; TCRdb's copy has only in-frame clones and leaves some out. The table records 16,000 or so clones, 90% to 95% of them present only once. Surgery without prior neoadjuvant therapy was the treatment of the selected pancreatic ductal adenocarcinoma patients. CDR3 size: 13 residues. V was pared by 3 bases and J by 3 bases, with 9 bases between. Germline V gives CDR1 ENHRY, CDR2 SYGVKD. The sample comprised PBMCs. The chain recombines TRBV10-3 with TRBJ2-7; D possibly matches TRBD1 or TRBD2 (5 bases each). The receptor was derived from a human donor with pancreatic ductal adenocarcinoma. CDR3 protein: CAISDGGYYEQYF. The CDR3 nucleotides read TGTGCCATCAGTGATGGGGGATACTACGAGCAGTACTTC.